The entry that follows covers one TCR beta chain sequence. This clonotype was detected many times. Its antigen is currently not known. Base qualities were left out, and no much larger clone turns up one base away. For this chain, trimming is 4 bases at the V end and 4 bases at the J end, and the number of junction bases without a gene match is 4. CDR1 is given as SGHRS and CDR2 as YFSETQ, both from the germline V gene. Counted from cysteine to phenylalanine, this CDR3 has 15 amino acids. The retained sequence is limited to the CDR3, 45 bases, with the frame set at the first base. Sequencing was performed on an Illumina HiSeq 2500. TCR beta libraries were prepared by quantitative 5'-RACE with molecular barcodes. The original methods were these. A new computational method based on a probabilistic model of VDJ rearrangement was used to identify disease-linked TCR variants. TCRdb ran its own pipeline on the public reads, namely fastp trimming at Q25 and MiXCR clone calling, and kept in-frame beta chains. All rows with the same CDR3 protein become a single entry with the most common DNA and genes. TCRdb's processing, not the authors', yielded these V and J calls. The sample table lists 150,000 or so distinct CDR3 sequences, 11% of them with a count of one. The ten largest account for 25% to 30% of the sample.

This specimen belongs to a study of CD8 T cells in ankylosing spondylitis (TCRdb year 2017). General notes on the study: T cell receptor beta repertoires were profiled in healthy donors and ankylosing spondylitis patients so that disease-linked TCR variants could be found. In total, the full study cohort was made up of roughly 110 healthy donors and 25 to 30 ankylosing spondylitis patients. Peripheral blood was sampled, and synovial fluid was additionally collected from ankylosing spondylitis patients. What the work shows at the level of the full study, not this receptor alone: The disease-linked clones had a CD8+ phenotype and were found at relatively low frequencies in peripheral blood. A TCR beta motif made up of several highly homologous amino acid variants appeared to be characteristic of blood from ankylosing spondylitis patients. Significant enrichment of the disease-linked clones was reported in matched synovial fluid samples from ankylosing spondylitis patients. Some of the motif variants had been reported before in the synovial fluid and blood of reactive arthritis patients, a finding that suggests common disease-initiation mechanisms.

The source is a male donor with ankylosing spondylitis or in good health (not recorded which). Sequencing was performed on blood, either unsorted or a sorted T cell fraction (not recorded which). This chain joins TRBV5-1 to TRBJ1-4; TRBD1 lines up with 10 middle nucleotides. The DNA is TGCGCCAGCAGCAATCGGACAGGGGGTAATGAAAAACTGTTTTTT. Its translation reads: CASSNRTGGNEKLFF.